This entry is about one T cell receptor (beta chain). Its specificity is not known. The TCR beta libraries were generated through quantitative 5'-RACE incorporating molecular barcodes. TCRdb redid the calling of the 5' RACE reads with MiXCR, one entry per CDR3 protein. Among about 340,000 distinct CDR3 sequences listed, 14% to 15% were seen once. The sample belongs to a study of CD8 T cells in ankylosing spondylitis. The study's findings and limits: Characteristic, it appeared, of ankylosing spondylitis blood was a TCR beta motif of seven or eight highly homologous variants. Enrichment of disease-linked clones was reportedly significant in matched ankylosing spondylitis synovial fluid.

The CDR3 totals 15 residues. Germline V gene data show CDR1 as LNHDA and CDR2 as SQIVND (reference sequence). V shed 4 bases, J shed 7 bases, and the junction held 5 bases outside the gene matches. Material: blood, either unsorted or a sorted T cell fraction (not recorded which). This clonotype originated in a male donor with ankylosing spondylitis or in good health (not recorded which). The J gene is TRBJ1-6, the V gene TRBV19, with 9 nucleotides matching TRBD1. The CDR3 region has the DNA TGTGCCAGTAGTAGAAGACAGGGGGGAAATTCACCCCTCCACTTT. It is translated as CASSRRQGGNSPLHF.